One and the same sample provided the 13 T cell receptor beta chains below, sequenced in a study of tumor T cells in aggressive B-cell lymphoma. Assay: immunoSEQ multiplex PCR; the TCRdb copy retains only in-frame clones and omits some. The sample carries 3,000 to 4,000 clones, more than 75% recorded once. Sequencing was carried out using tumor tissue. These receptors were taken from an adult with diffuse large B cell lymphoma.

In the case of this clone: The junction departs from germline at one end; a sequencing error may be responsible. The chain combines TRBV6-6 with TRBJ1-4, with 11 bases matching TRBD1. The CDR3 runs to 15 residues. The germline V gene encodes CDR1 MNHNY and CDR2 SVGAGI (reference sequence). CDR3 nucleotides: TGTACCAGCAGCTCGGACAGGGGGCGGTGGGGAAAACTGTTTTTT. It yields the protein CTSSSDRGRWGKLFF.

The chain carries TRBV4-3 and TRBJ1-1; perhaps TRBD1 as D (6 bases). The germline V gene encodes CDR1 LGHNA and CDR2 YSLEER. The CDR3 is made up of 15 amino acids. V was trimmed by 1 base and J by 1 base, leaving 10 bases between them. The CDR3 DNA reads TGCGCCAGCAGCCAAGGACCCAGGGGGAACACTGAAGCTTTCTTT. Protein product: CASSQGPRGNTEAFF.

The chain uses TRBV28 and TRBJ2-7, with a possible D match to TRBD1 (7 bases). This CDR3 spans 16 amino acids. Germline values: CDR1 MDHEN, CDR2 SYDVKM. Trimming took 6 bases from V and 7 from J, leaving 25 bases between them. CDR3 coding DNA: TGTGCCAGCAGCCGACCTTCAGGGGGGCCCCTTGGGGAGCAGTACTTC. Amino acid sequence: CASSRPSGGPLGEQYF. Looking up the rest from reference TRBV28 and TRBJ2-7 gives the full variable domain: DVKVTQSSRYLVKRTGEKVFLECVQDMDHENMFWYRQDPGLGLRLIYFSYDVKMKEKGDIPEGYSVSREKKERFSLILESASTNQTSMYLCASSRPSGGPLGEQYFGPGTRLTVT.

The genes are TRBV9 and TRBJ2-5; no firm D call. The CDR3 spans 13 residues. CDR1 is SGDLS, CDR2 YYNGEE, per germline. V gave up 3 bases and J gave up 5 bases, with 11 bases separating them. CDR3 sequence: CASSESFWETQYF. The CDR3 nucleotides read TGTGCCAGCAGCGAGAGTTTCTGGGAGACCCAGTACTTC.

The rearrangement links TRBV19 to TRBJ2-1; 9 bases are a match to TRBD1. The CDR3 is 13 residues long. Germline V lookup: CDR1 LNHDA, CDR2 SQIVND (reference sequence). Unmatched junction bases numbered 5, after V lost 5 bases and J lost 9 bases. The CDR3 DNA is TGTGCCAGTAGTCCCGGGACAGGGTCTGAGCAGTTCTTC. Its protein product is CASSPGTGSEQFF. Based on the CDR3 plus reference TRBV19 and TRBJ2-1, the full variable domain is DGGITQSPKYLFRKEGQNVTLSCEQNLNHDAMYWYRQDPGQGLRLIYYSQIVNDFQKGDIAEGYSVSREKKESFPLTVTSAQKNPTAFYLCASSPGTGSEQFFGPGTRLTVL.

CDR3 coding DNA: TGTGCCAGCAGCGTAGCCCTGGGAGCTAGCACAGATACGCAGTATTTT. Amino acids: CASSVALGASTDTQYF. The chain joins TRBV9 to TRBJ2-3, with TRBD2 as a possible D gene (5 bases). Trimming stripped 0 bases from V and 0 bases from J, with 11 bases between. Germline assignment: CDR1 SGDLS and CDR2 YYNGEE. The CDR3 totals 16 residues. Filled out from reference TRBV9 and TRBJ2-3, the complete variable domain reads DSGVTQTPKHLITATGQRVTLRCSPRSGDLSVYWYQQSLDQGLQFLIQYYNGEERAKGNILERFSAQQFPDLHSELNLSSLELGDSALYFCASSVALGASTDTQYFGPGTRLTVL.

The rearrangement joins TRBV5-6 to TRBJ2-7; D not resolved. V gave up 0 bases and J gave up 4 bases, with 8 bases separating them. Germline values: CDR1 SGHDT, CDR2 YYEEEE. The CDR3 spans 13 residues. The CDR3 loop is CASSLGFPYEQYF. The CDR3 DNA sequence: TGTGCCAGCAGCTTGGGTTTCCCGTACGAGCAGTACTTC.

This clone was detected only a few times. This chain connects TRBV9 to TRBJ2-5; D possibly corresponds to TRBD2 (6 bases). CDR1 is SGDLS and CDR2 is YYNGEE in the germline V gene. This CDR3 spans 14 amino acids. Trimming cost V 3 bases and J 7 bases, with 16 bases left between them. CDR3 in amino acids: CASSGEAGQVTQYF. DNA of the CDR3: TGTGCCAGCAGCGGGGAAGCGGGCCAGGTGACCCAGTACTTC.

This clone has just one count. The chain employs TRBV6-5 and TRBJ2-5, with D tentatively TRBD1 (5 bases). The V end lost 6 bases, the J end lost 5 bases, and 10 bases lay between the germline ends. Germline V gene data show CDR1 as MNHEY and CDR2 as SVGAGI. The CDR3 is made up of 12 amino acids. This chain's CDR3 is CASSRARETQYF. The CDR3 DNA follows: TGTGCCAGCAGCAGGGCGCGTGAGACCCAGTACTTC.

The CDR3 loop is CASSFSRGPYEQYF. CDR3 nucleotide sequence: TGTGCCAGCAGTTTTAGCAGGGGGCCCTACGAGCAGTACTTC. The rearrangement joins TRBV27 to TRBJ2-7, with 8 bases that match TRBD1. The CDR3 is 14 amino acids. Trimming removed 3 bases from V and 2 bases from J; junction bases left unmatched: 3. CDR1 is MNHEY, CDR2 SMNVEV, per germline (reference sequence).

V usage is TRBV15 and J usage is TRBJ1-1, with TRBD1 as a possible D gene (5 bases). V was shortened by 3 bases and J by 4 bases, with 12 bases between the two germline ends. In germline, CDR1 is LNHNV, CDR2 YYDKDF (reference sequence). The CDR3 contains 14 residues. This CDR3 reads CATSREGLLTEAFF. The CDR3 DNA sequence: TGTGCCACCAGCAGGGAGGGACTTCTCACTGAAGCTTTCTTT.

V gene TRBV18 combines with J gene TRBJ2-7, with D perhaps TRBD1 (5 bases). Germline V CDR1 and CDR2: KGHSH, LQKENI. Trimming stripped 6 bases from V and 2 bases from J, with 20 bases between. The CDR3 covers 16 residues. The CDR3 protein is CASSRTHTGDPYEQYF. DNA of the CDR3: TGTGCCAGCTCCCGAACCCATACAGGAGATCCCTACGAGCAGTACTTC.

This chain joins TRBV6-1 and TRBJ1-2; D is ambiguous. The V gene lost 7 bases and the J gene lost 8 bases, with 14 bases spanning the gap. There are 12 residues in the CDR3. Germline V gene lookup returns CDR1 MNHNS and CDR2 SASEGT. Written as DNA, the CDR3 is TGTGCCAGCAATCAACCGGCGGAGGGCTACACCTTC. Residues: CASNQPAEGYTF.